A selection of T cell receptor beta chains follows, all from one sample in a study of shared clonotypes between healthy human individuals. Profiling relied on immunoSEQ multiplex PCR, and the TCRdb table lists in-frame clones only, not all of them. The sample consists of roughly 2,000,000 clones, about 94% of them appearing once. Material: naive CD8+ T cells from PBMCs. These receptors were obtained from a man between 18 and 29 years old in good health. Some clones in this sample may be carry-over from other donors' samples. CDR3s include the opening cysteine and the closing phenylalanine or tryptophan. The order of the fields is J gene, clone size, D gene, V gene, CDR3 length, CDR3 DNA, CDR3 protein. D genes are given only for firm matches. Only part of the rows carry a size: once, few, many, or a class if the clone is expanded.

j_gene: TRBJ2-7; abundance: NA; d_gene: NA; v_gene: TRBV28; len: 16; CDR3nt: TGTGCCAGCAGTTTATTAGCAGGCGCTAACACCTACGAGCAGTACTTC; CDR3aa: CASSLLAGANTYEQYF
j_gene: TRBJ1-1; abundance: once; d_gene: NA; v_gene: TRBV9; len: 14; CDR3nt: TGTGCCAGCAGCGTAGGACCGGGGGACACTGAAGCTTTCTTT; CDR3aa: CASSVGPGDTEAFF
j_gene: TRBJ1-1; abundance: NA; d_gene: NA; v_gene: TRBV27; len: 18; CDR3nt: TGTGCCAGCAGTCCGCGCATCAGCCAGGGCTGGGTGGCCACTGAAGCTTTCTTT; CDR3aa: CASSPRISQGWVATEAFF
j_gene: TRBJ2-7; abundance: NA; d_gene: NA; v_gene: TRBV7-2; len: 15; CDR3nt: TGTGCCAGCAGCTTGGGGGGCGGAGGGCCCTACGAGCAGTACTTC; CDR3aa: CASSLGGGGPYEQYF
j_gene: TRBJ2-1; abundance: NA; d_gene: NA; v_gene: TRBV11-2; len: 14; CDR3nt: TGTGCCAGCAGCTTGGTCAGGGAATACAATGAGCAGTTCTTC; CDR3aa: CASSLVREYNEQFF
j_gene: TRBJ1-2; abundance: few; d_gene: NA; v_gene: TRBV29-1; len: 11; CDR3nt: TGCAGCGTTGCAGGGGACTATGGCTACACCTTC; CDR3aa: CSVAGDYGYTF
j_gene: TRBJ1-5; abundance: NA; d_gene: TRBD1; v_gene: TRBV15; len: 15; CDR3nt: TGTGCCACCAGCGGAGGGGGACAGATCAATCAGCCCCAGCATTTT; CDR3aa: CATSGGGQINQPQHF
j_gene: TRBJ2-7; abundance: NA; d_gene: TRBD2; v_gene: TRBV11-2; len: 15; CDR3nt: TGTGCCAGCAGCTTAGAAGCGGGAGGTCCCCGCGAGCAGTACTTC; CDR3aa: CASSLEAGGPREQYF
j_gene: TRBJ1-2; abundance: NA; d_gene: TRBD1; v_gene: TRBV6-5; len: 13; CDR3nt: TGTGCCAGCAGTTCGGACAGGGGGTATGGCTACACCTTC; CDR3aa: CASSSDRGYGYTF
j_gene: TRBJ1-1; abundance: NA; d_gene: NA; v_gene: TRBV7-2; len: 16; CDR3nt: TGTGCCAGCAGCTTTCCACGGATGGGCAGTAACACTGAAGCTTTCTTT; CDR3aa: CASSFPRMGSNTEAFF
j_gene: TRBJ2-7; abundance: NA; d_gene: NA; v_gene: TRBV29-1; len: 13; CDR3nt: TGCAGCGCCTGGGGCAGGAGCTCCTACGAGCAGTACTTC; CDR3aa: CSAWGRSSYEQYF
j_gene: TRBJ2-5; abundance: NA; d_gene: NA; v_gene: TRBV6-4; len: 13; CDR3nt: TGTGCCAGCAGTGACTCGCGTTGGCCAACCCAGTACTTC; CDR3aa: CASSDSRWPTQYF
j_gene: TRBJ2-1; abundance: NA; d_gene: NA; v_gene: TRBV6-1; len: 15; CDR3nt: TGTGCCAGCAGTTCGCGATCATCTTCCTACAATGAGCAGTTCTTC; CDR3aa: CASSSRSSSYNEQFF
j_gene: TRBJ1-3; abundance: NA; d_gene: NA; v_gene: TRBV10-3; len: 18; CDR3nt: TGTGCCATCAGAACCACAGTACGGGGCCGGAGCTCTGGAAACACCATATATTTT; CDR3aa: CAIRTTVRGRSSGNTIYF
j_gene: TRBJ2-1; abundance: NA; d_gene: NA; v_gene: TRBV6-5; len: 14; CDR3nt: TGTGCCAGCAGTTACCTCCGCGGGACGGGTGAGCAGTTCTTC; CDR3aa: CASSYLRGTGEQFF
j_gene: TRBJ2-1; abundance: NA; d_gene: NA; v_gene: TRBV5-1; len: 15; CDR3nt: TGCGCCAGCAGCTTGAGCGGGCCCTCCTACAATGAGCAGTTCTTC; CDR3aa: CASSLSGPSYNEQFF
j_gene: TRBJ2-7; abundance: NA; d_gene: TRBD2; v_gene: TRBV2; len: 16; CDR3nt: TGTGCCAGCAGCGGAATACTAGCGGGGAGCTCCTACGAGCAGTACTTC; CDR3aa: CASSGILAGSSYEQYF
j_gene: TRBJ1-5; abundance: NA; d_gene: TRBD1; v_gene: TRBV19; len: 17; CDR3nt: TGTGCCAGTAGTCCCGGGACAGGGGTGGAAGGCAATCAGCCCCAGCATTTT; CDR3aa: CASSPGTGVEGNQPQHF
j_gene: TRBJ2-1; abundance: NA; d_gene: NA; v_gene: TRBV2; len: 15; CDR3nt: TGTGCCAGCAAGGCCCCCGAGATAATAGACAATGAGCAGTTCTTC; CDR3aa: CASKAPEIIDNEQFF
j_gene: TRBJ2-3; abundance: NA; d_gene: NA; v_gene: TRBV10-2; len: 16; CDR3nt: TGCGCCAGCAGTGGAGGAGGCGGGCCGGGCACAGATACGCAGTATTTT; CDR3aa: CASSGGGGPGTDTQYF
j_gene: TRBJ2-5; abundance: NA; d_gene: NA; v_gene: TRBV7-3; len: 15; CDR3nt: TGTGCCAGCAGCTTATTGGGTAGCCCTAGGGCGACCCAGTACTTC; CDR3aa: CASSLLGSPRATQYF
j_gene: TRBJ2-7; abundance: once; d_gene: NA; v_gene: TRBV4-1; len: 17; CDR3nt: TGCGCCAGCAGCCAAGAGCCGCAGGGCCACTTCTCCTACGAGCAGTACTTC; CDR3aa: CASSQEPQGHFSYEQYF
j_gene: TRBJ1-1; abundance: few; d_gene: NA; v_gene: TRBV30; len: 12; CDR3nt: TGTGCCTGGACTCTGGAGGGGACTGAAGCTTTCTTT; CDR3aa: CAWTLEGTEAFF
j_gene: TRBJ2-1; abundance: NA; d_gene: TRBD2; v_gene: TRBV7-3; len: 17; CDR3nt: TGTGCCAGCAGCTTAACCCTAGCGGGGGCCCTCGGGAATGAGCAGTTCTTC; CDR3aa: CASSLTLAGALGNEQFF
j_gene: TRBJ1-5; abundance: NA; d_gene: NA; v_gene: TRBV4-1; len: 15; CDR3nt: TGCGCCAGCAGCCAAGACAGGGATAGCAATCAGCCCCAGCATTTT; CDR3aa: CASSQDRDSNQPQHF
j_gene: TRBJ2-3; abundance: once; d_gene: TRBD2; v_gene: TRBV4-2; len: 18; CDR3nt: TGTGCCAGCAGCCACCTCCTTGTCGGGAGGCCATGGGAAGATACGCAGTATTTT; CDR3aa: CASSHLLVGRPWEDTQYF
j_gene: TRBJ2-1; abundance: NA; d_gene: TRBD1; v_gene: TRBV5-5; len: 15; CDR3nt: TGTGCCAGCAGCCTACATTACAGGGGTTACAATGAGCAGTTCTTC; CDR3aa: CASSLHYRGYNEQFF
j_gene: TRBJ2-1; abundance: NA; d_gene: NA; v_gene: TRBV10-3; len: 14; CDR3nt: TGTGCCATCAGTGAACAGCCGGGAGAGAATGAGCAGTTCTTC; CDR3aa: CAISEQPGENEQFF
j_gene: TRBJ2-7; abundance: NA; d_gene: TRBD1; v_gene: TRBV10-1; len: 14; CDR3nt: TGCGCCAGCAGTACCGGGACAGGGGTTGGCGAGCAGTACTTC; CDR3aa: CASSTGTGVGEQYF
j_gene: TRBJ2-7; abundance: NA; d_gene: TRBD1; v_gene: TRBV7-9; len: 16; CDR3nt: TGTGCCAGCAGCTACAACCGGGACAGGGTCGTCTACGAGCAGTACTTC; CDR3aa: CASSYNRDRVVYEQYF
j_gene: TRBJ1-3; abundance: once; d_gene: NA; v_gene: TRBV9; len: 14; CDR3nt: TGTGCCAGCAGCGTCATTGAGTCTGGAAACACCATATATTTT; CDR3aa: CASSVIESGNTIYF
j_gene: TRBJ1-2; abundance: once; d_gene: NA; v_gene: TRBV29-1; len: 13; CDR3nt: TGCAGCGTTATTGGCCAAGATCTCTATGGCTACACCTTC; CDR3aa: CSVIGQDLYGYTF
j_gene: TRBJ2-2; abundance: NA; d_gene: NA; v_gene: TRBV7-9; len: 15; CDR3nt: TGTGCCAGCAGCCTGATATTCGCGAACACCGGGGAGCTGTTTTTT; CDR3aa: CASSLIFANTGELFF
j_gene: TRBJ1-5; abundance: NA; d_gene: NA; v_gene: TRBV21-1; len: 16; CDR3nt: TGTGCCAGCAGCGCGCCCGCTCTGAGCGGCAATCAGCCCCAGCATTTT; CDR3aa: CASSAPALSGNQPQHF
j_gene: TRBJ2-7; abundance: NA; d_gene: NA; v_gene: TRBV7-2; len: 15; CDR3nt: TGTGCCAGCACACCGTGGGACGAAAGGTTCGACGAGCAGTACTTC; CDR3aa: CASTPWDERFDEQYF
j_gene: TRBJ1-1; abundance: NA; d_gene: TRBD1; v_gene: TRBV19; len: 13; CDR3nt: TGTGCCAGTAGTAGACAGGGGAACACTGAAGCTTTCTTT; CDR3aa: CASSRQGNTEAFF
j_gene: TRBJ2-1; abundance: NA; d_gene: NA; v_gene: TRBV7-9; len: 10; CDR3nt: TGTGCCAGCAGCTTTCTTGAGCAGTTCTTC; CDR3aa: CASSFLEQFF
j_gene: TRBJ2-1; abundance: NA; d_gene: NA; v_gene: TRBV28; len: 17; CDR3nt: TGTGCCAGCAGTCAGCCAAGGGAATCCCGAGCCTACAATGAGCAGTTCTTC; CDR3aa: CASSQPRESRAYNEQFF
j_gene: TRBJ2-7; abundance: NA; d_gene: NA; v_gene: TRBV5-1; len: 13; CDR3nt: TGCGCCAGCAGCTTGCGGACAGCCTACGAGCAGTACTTC; CDR3aa: CASSLRTAYEQYF
j_gene: TRBJ2-3; abundance: NA; d_gene: NA; v_gene: TRBV28; len: 16; CDR3nt: TGTGCCAGCAGTTTTCTTTTGTTGGCCAGCGAAGATACGCAGTATTTT; CDR3aa: CASSFLLLASEDTQYF
j_gene: TRBJ2-3; abundance: NA; d_gene: TRBD2; v_gene: TRBV28; len: 16; CDR3nt: TGTGCCAGCAGCCTAGGACTAGCGGGAGTATCAGATACGCAGTATTTT; CDR3aa: CASSLGLAGVSDTQYF